Listed below are T cell receptor beta chains from one sample, sequenced in a study of shared clonotypes between healthy human individuals. Clones were sequenced by immunoSEQ multiplex PCR, and TCRdb holds only the in-frame ones, with some missing. The sample holds over a million clones, more than 75% seen once. The specimen was memory CD4+ T cells from PBMCs. The receptors here all came from a man younger than 30 in good health. Some clones in this sample may be carry-over from other donors' samples. Each CDR3 is given with its conserved first and last residue. Each record gives: D gene, J gene, CDR3 length, V gene, clone size, CDR3 protein, CDR3 DNA. D genes are given only for firm matches. Clone sizes are given selectively: once, few, many, or a class where the clone is expanded.

>NA|TRBJ2-1|19|TRBV7-2|NA
CASSLRGQGTLVPYNEQFF
TGTGCCAGCAGCTTAAGGGGTCAGGGTACTCTCGTACCCTACAATGAGCAGTTCTTC
>NA|TRBJ2-5|13|TRBV7-8|NA
CASSPRTGETQYF
TGTGCCAGCAGCCCACGTACGGGTGAGACCCAGTACTTC
>NA|TRBJ2-5|14|TRBV29-1|NA
CSVEDRKDQETQYF
TGCAGCGTTGAAGATCGAAAGGATCAAGAGACCCAGTACTTC
>NA|TRBJ1-1|13|TRBV11-2|NA
CASSLDWGTEAFF
TGTGCCAGCAGCTTAGATTGGGGAACTGAAGCTTTCTTT
>NA|TRBJ1-1|15|TRBV11-2|NA
CASSDAPGRTTEAFF
TGTGCCAGCAGTGACGCCCCGGGGAGGACCACTGAAGCTTTCTTT
>NA|TRBJ1-5|15|TRBV21-1|NA
CASSLRTDAQQPQHF
TGTGCCAGCAGCTTACGGACAGATGCTCAACAGCCCCAGCATTTT
>NA|TRBJ2-5|17|TRBV7-6|NA
CASSLVRGGASRETQYF
TGTGCCAGCAGCTTAGTTAGAGGCGGGGCAAGCAGAGAGACCCAGTACTTC
>NA|TRBJ2-7|15|TRBV18|NA
CASSPSTGRLYEQYF
TGTGCCAGCTCACCCTCGACAGGGAGGCTATACGAGCAGTACTTC
>TRBD1|TRBJ1-2|17|TRBV28|NA
CASSPTGTGGGNYGYTF
TGTGCCAGCAGTCCCACCGGGACAGGGGGAGGGAACTATGGCTACACCTTC
>TRBD1|TRBJ2-2|16|TRBV5-5|NA
CASSLEVRQGTGELFF
TGTGCCAGCAGCTTGGAAGTTAGACAGGGCACCGGGGAGCTGTTTTTT
>NA|TRBJ1-3|16|TRBV2|NA
CASSEGGGFSGNTIYF
TGTGCCAGCAGTGAAGGAGGCGGGTTCTCTGGAAACACCATATATTTT
>TRBD1|TRBJ2-5|13|TRBV30|NA
CAWVDRAGETQYF
TGTGCCTGGGTGGACAGGGCGGGAGAGACCCAGTACTTC
>TRBD1|TRBJ2-7|13|TRBV23-1|few
CAGYCRGLDEQYF
TGCGCCGGATACTGCAGGGGGCTCGACGAGCAGTACTTC
>NA|TRBJ2-7|11|TRBV2|NA
CASVYSVQQYF
TGTGCCAGCGTCTACTCTGTGCAGCAGTACTTC
>TRBD1|TRBJ2-7|17|TRBV27|NA
CASSSGQGVPSSYEQYF
TGTGCCAGCAGTTCCGGACAGGGGGTGCCCAGCTCCTACGAGCAGTACTTC
>NA|TRBJ1-2|13|TRBV19|few
CASSTGHWGGYTF
TGTGCCAGTAGTACCGGACATTGGGGAGGCTACACCTTC
>NA|TRBJ1-5|14|TRBV2|NA
CATTTGNSNQPQHF
TGTGCCACGACCACAGGGAATAGCAATCAGCCCCAGCATTTT
>NA|TRBJ2-2|14|TRBV27|NA
CASSLILLGGELFF
TGTGCCAGCAGTTTAATTTTATTGGGCGGGGAGCTGTTTTTT
>TRBD1|TRBJ2-7|14|TRBV28|NA
CASSLPHRGYEQYF
TGTGCCAGCAGTTTACCGCACAGGGGTTACGAGCAGTACTTC
>NA|TRBJ2-5|11|TRBV7-9|few
CASVSKETQYF
TGTGCCAGCGTTAGTAAAGAGACCCAGTACTTC
>TRBD2|TRBJ2-7|15|TRBV6-6|NA
CASSTRTSAPYEQYF
TGTGCCAGCAGTACCAGGACTAGCGCGCCCTACGAGCAGTACTTC
>TRBD2|TRBJ2-2|16|TRBV13|NA
CASTIISGRWTGELFF
TGTGCCAGCACTATAATTAGCGGGAGATGGACCGGGGAGCTGTTTTTT
>NA|TRBJ2-1|13|TRBV7-3|NA
CASSLFADNEQFF
TGTGCCAGCAGCTTATTCGCCGACAATGAGCAGTTCTTC
>NA|TRBJ2-1|15|TRBV7-3|NA
CASSLEVSGGNEQFF
TGTGCCAGCAGCTTAGAGGTTTCGGGTGGCAATGAGCAGTTCTTC
>NA|TRBJ2-7|15|TRBV7-6|NA
CASSLEAGLTSEQYF
TGTGCCAGCAGCTTAGAAGCGGGTCTGACGTCCGAGCAGTACTTC
>TRBD1|TRBJ1-5|14|TRBV7-2|NA
CASSNGQGDQPQHF
TGTGCCAGCAGCAACGGACAGGGGGATCAGCCCCAGCATTTT
>TRBD1|TRBJ1-5|14|TRBV6-5|few
CASSRRQGNQPQHF
TGTGCCAGCAGTCGAAGACAGGGGAATCAGCCCCAGCATTTT
>NA|TRBJ1-5|14|TRBV6-6|NA
CASSYLGGNQPQHF
TGTGCCAGCAGTTACCTGGGTGGCAATCAGCCCCAGCATTTT
>NA|TRBJ2-4|16|TRBV4-3|NA
CASSQVAGQGKNIQYF
TGCGCCAGCAGCCAAGTTGCAGGGCAAGGCAAAAACATTCAGTACTTC
>TRBD1|TRBJ2-7|15|TRBV5-4|NA
CASSLGGQGKYEQYF
TGTGCCAGCAGCTTGGGAGGACAGGGGAAGTACGAGCAGTACTTC
>NA|TRBJ2-7|12|TRBV28|NA
CASSPQVGEQYF
TGTGCCAGCAGTCCCCAGGTTGGCGAGCAGTACTTC
>NA|TRBJ1-1|15|TRBV5-1|NA
CASSLDSARVTEAFF
TGCGCCAGCAGCTTGGATTCCGCCAGGGTTACTGAAGCTTTCTTT
>NA|TRBJ2-7|16|TRBV18|NA
CASSEKQGSGAYEQYF
TGTGCCAGCTCAGAGAAACAGGGGTCGGGGGCCTACGAGCAGTACTTC
>NA|TRBJ1-2|13|TRBV28|once
CASSSGSWGGCTF
TGTGCCAGCAGTTCAGGGTCCTGGGGTGGCTGCACCTTC
>TRBD2|TRBJ2-1|16|TRBV5-1|NA
CASSLILAGSYNEQFF
TGCGCCAGCAGCTTGATACTAGCGGGATCCTACAATGAGCAGTTCTTC
>NA|TRBJ1-2|12|TRBV10-3|once
CAIGSPGVGYTF
TGTGCCATCGGGTCGCCGGGCGTGGGCTACACCTTC
>NA|TRBJ2-7|15|TRBV5-1|NA
CASSLDQRVSGEQYF
TGCGCCAGCAGCTTGGACCAGCGGGTCTCGGGCGAGCAGTACTTC
>NA|TRBJ1-1|16|TRBV5-4|few
CASSRAPVGDSAEAFF
TGTGCCAGCAGCAGGGCCCCGGTAGGGGATAGCGCTGAAGCTTTCTTT
>TRBD2|TRBJ2-3|14|TRBV5-1|NA
CASSVGRGTDTQYF
TGCGCCAGCAGCGTCGGGAGGGGCACAGATACGCAGTATTTT
>TRBD1|TRBJ1-4|15|TRBV4-2|NA
CASSRDRGQNEKLFF
TGTGCCAGCAGCAGAGACAGGGGTCAGAATGAAAAACTGTTTTTT
>TRBD2|TRBJ2-7|15|TRBV18|few
CASSPTSGATYEQYF
TGTGCCAGCTCACCGACTAGCGGGGCCACTTACGAGCAGTACTTC
>NA|TRBJ2-7|10|TRBV6-1|NA
CASREYEQYF
TGTGCCAGCAGAGAGTACGAGCAGTACTTC
>NA|TRBJ1-2|15|TRBV4-1|NA
CASSQGQLANYGYTF
TGCGCCAGCAGCCAAGGCCAGCTCGCTAACTATGGCTACACCTTC
>NA|TRBJ1-1|13|TRBV6-5|NA
CASSSRRATEAFF
TGTGCCAGCAGTTCCAGACGCGCAACTGAAGCTTTCTTT
>TRBD1|TRBJ1-5|14|TRBV5-1|NA
CASSPGQGAQPQHF
TGCGCCAGCAGCCCAGGACAGGGGGCTCAGCCCCAGCATTTT
>TRBD2|TRBJ2-1|14|TRBV9|few
CASSVASGRDEQFF
TGTGCCAGCAGCGTTGCTAGCGGGAGGGATGAGCAGTTCTTC
>NA|TRBJ1-1|12|TRBV6-6|NA
CASGTAGTEAFF
TGTGCCAGCGGGACGGCCGGAACTGAAGCTTTCTTT
>TRBD1|TRBJ2-7|14|TRBV28|NA
CASSAQTGAYEQYF
TGTGCCAGCAGTGCCCAGACAGGGGCCTACGAGCAGTACTTC
>TRBD2|TRBJ2-7|16|TRBV5-6|NA
CASSFGLVEGIYEQYF
TGTGCCAGCAGCTTCGGACTAGTTGAGGGGATCTACGAGCAGTACTTC
>TRBD1|TRBJ2-7|14|TRBV7-6|few
CASSKGQGAMEQYF
TGTGCCAGCAGCAAGGGACAGGGGGCGATGGAGCAGTACTTC
>NA|TRBJ1-1|16|TRBV4-1|once
CASSRSWIGENTEAFF
TGCGCCAGCAGCCGCTCCTGGATAGGGGAAAACACTGAAGCTTTCTTT
>NA|TRBJ1-1|12|TRBV2|NA
CASTGQNTEAFF
TGTGCCAGCACTGGGCAGAACACTGAAGCTTTCTTT
>NA|TRBJ2-5|13|TRBV5-1|NA
CASSLRGAETQYF
TGCGCCAGCAGCTTGCGGGGGGCCGAGACCCAGTACTTC
>NA|TRBJ1-1|14|TRBV19|NA
CASSIYREGTEAFF
TGTGCCAGTAGTATTTACAGGGAAGGCACTGAAGCTTTCTTT
>NA|TRBJ2-7|12|TRBV11-3|NA
CASSSDGYEQYF
TGTGCCAGCAGCTCGGACGGATACGAGCAGTACTTC
>NA|TRBJ2-3|13|TRBV6-5|once
CASRRSGADTQYF
TGTGCCAGCAGAAGATCTGGCGCAGATACGCAGTATTTT
>NA|TRBJ1-2|12|TRBV28|NA
CASSLGPYGYTF
TGTGCCAGCAGTTTGGGGCCGTATGGCTACACCTTC
>NA|TRBJ1-5|17|TRBV6-1|NA
CASSEALQVVEDQPQHF
TGTGCCAGCAGTGAAGCGCTTCAGGTAGTAGAGGATCAGCCCCAGCATTTT